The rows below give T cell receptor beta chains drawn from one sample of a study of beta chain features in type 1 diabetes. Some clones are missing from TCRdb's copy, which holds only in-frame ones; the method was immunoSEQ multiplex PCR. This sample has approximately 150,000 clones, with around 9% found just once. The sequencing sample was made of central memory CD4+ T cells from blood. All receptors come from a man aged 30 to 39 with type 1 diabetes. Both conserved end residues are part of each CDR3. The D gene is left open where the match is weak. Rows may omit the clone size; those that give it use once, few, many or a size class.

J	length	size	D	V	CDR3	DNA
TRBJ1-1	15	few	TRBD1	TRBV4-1	CASAPRQGPGTEAFF	TGCGCCAGCGCCCCCCGACAGGGGCCGGGCACTGAAGCTTTCTTT
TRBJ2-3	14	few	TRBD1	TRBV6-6	CASSTGGRTDTQYF	TGTGCCAGCAGCACAGGGGGCCGGACAGATACGCAGTATTTT
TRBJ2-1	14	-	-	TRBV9	CASSQVSGNNEQFF	TGTGCCAGCAGCCAAGTTAGCGGAAACAATGAGCAGTTCTTC
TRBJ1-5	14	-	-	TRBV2	CASSTGLWDQPQHF	TGTGCCAGCTCAACAGGGTTATGGGATCAGCCCCAGCATTTT
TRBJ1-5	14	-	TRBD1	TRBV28	CASSSSGGDQPQHF	TGTGCCAGCAGTTCCTCAGGGGGAGATCAGCCCCAGCATTTT
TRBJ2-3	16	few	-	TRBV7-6	CASSLGNNPAADTQYF	TGTGCCAGCAGCTTAGGAAACAACCCGGCGGCAGATACGCAGTATTTT
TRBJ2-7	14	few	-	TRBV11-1	CASSLGRGSYEQYF	TGTGCCAGCAGCTTAGGCAGGGGCTCCTACGAGCAGTACTTC
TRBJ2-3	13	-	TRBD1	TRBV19	CASQTGSTDTQYF	TGTGCCAGTCAGACAGGGAGCACAGATACGCAGTATTTT
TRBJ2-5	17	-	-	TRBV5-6	CASSLGGYRGGAETQYF	TGTGCCAGCAGCCTTGGAGGGTACAGGGGAGGCGCAGAGACCCAGTACTTC
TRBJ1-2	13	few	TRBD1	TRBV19	CASIPRDSYGYTF	TGTGCCAGTATCCCCCGGGACAGCTATGGCTACACCTTC
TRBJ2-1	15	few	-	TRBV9	CASSVASPPNNEQFF	TGTGCCAGCAGCGTAGCTAGCCCTCCTAACAATGAGCAGTTCTTC
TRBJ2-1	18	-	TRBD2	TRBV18	CASSLSPASGDSYNEQFF	TGTGCCAGCTCCCTCTCTCCCGCTAGCGGGGATTCCTACAATGAGCAGTTCTTC
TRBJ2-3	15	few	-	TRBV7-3	CASSPWAVSTDTQYF	TGTGCCAGCAGCCCCTGGGCCGTTAGCACAGATACGCAGTATTTT
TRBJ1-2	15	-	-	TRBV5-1	CASSLERGNGGGYTF	TGCGCCAGCAGCTTGGAGCGGGGGAATGGAGGGGGCTACACCTTC
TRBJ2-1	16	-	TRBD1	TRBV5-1	CASSPDPQGSFQEQFF	TGCGCCAGCAGCCCAGACCCACAGGGGAGTTTTCAGGAGCAGTTCTTC
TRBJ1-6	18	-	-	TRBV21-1	CASSKARSHRIGNSPLHF	TGTGCCAGCAGCAAAGCGCGATCCCACAGAATTGGGAATTCACCCCTCCACTTT
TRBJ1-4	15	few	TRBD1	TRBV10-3	CAIRDSGTDNEKLFF	TGTGCCATCAGGGACTCCGGGACAGATAATGAAAAACTGTTTTTT
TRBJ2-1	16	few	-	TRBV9	CASSARDSQENNEQFF	TGTGCCAGCAGCGCCCGGGACTCCCAGGAGAACAATGAGCAGTTCTTC
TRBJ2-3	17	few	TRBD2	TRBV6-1	CASSEQGSGGSTDTQYF	TGTGCCAGCAGTGAACAAGGTAGCGGGGGGAGCACAGATACGCAGTATTTT
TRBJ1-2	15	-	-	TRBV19	CASSIAHSFNYGYTF	TGTGCCAGTAGTATAGCGCACAGTTTCAACTATGGCTACACCTTC
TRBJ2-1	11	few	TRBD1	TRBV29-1	CSVAGGNEQFF	TGCAGCGTCGCAGGGGGCAATGAGCAGTTCTTC
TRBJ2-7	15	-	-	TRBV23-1	CASSQRTGSSYEQYF	TGCGCCAGCAGTCAACGAACGGGGTCCTCCTACGAGCAGTACTTC
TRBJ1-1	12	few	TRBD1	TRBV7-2	CASSRDSTEAFF	TGTGCCAGCAGCAGGGACAGCACTGAAGCTTTCTTT